These 30 T cell receptor beta chains share one sample of origin, sequenced in a study of blood T cell repertoires in COVID-19. The repertoire was sequenced with immunoSEQ multiplex PCR; TCRdb's copy has only in-frame clones and lacks some. The table shows a few hundred thousand clones, with roughly 90% occurring only once. Source material: peripheral blood. The receptors derive from a man aged 50 or older with acute or convalescent COVID-19.

The V and J genes are TRBV7-9 and TRBJ2-3; a possible D gene is TRBD2 (5 bases). There are 17 residues in the CDR3. The germline CDR1 and CDR2 sequences are SEHNR and FQNEAQ (reference sequence). V shed 0 bases and J shed 1 base, with 14 bases lying between them. The CDR3 coding sequence is TGTGCCAGCAGCTTAGCGCGGGCTCTTTCTCGCACAGATACGCAGTATTTT. This codes for CASSLARALSRTDTQYF.

The rearrangement joins TRBV5-4 to TRBJ1-2, with D possibly being TRBD1 (6 bases). The V and J ends lost 0 bases and 2 bases respectively, with 8 bases between them. Germline V gives CDR1 SGHNT, CDR2 YYREEE (reference sequence). The CDR3 spans 14 residues. CDR3 in amino acids: CASSLEGGNYGYTF. CDR3 bases: TGTGCCAGCAGCTTGGAGGGGGGGAACTATGGCTACACCTTC.

This clone was counted a few times. The V gene is TRBV4-2, the J gene TRBJ1-1; tentative D call: TRBD1 (5 bases). The length of the CDR3 is 15 residues. The V end was cut by 0 bases, the J end by 0 bases, with 8 bases between. The germline gives CDR1 LGHNA, CDR2 YNFKEQ. The chain's CDR3 is CASSQDQGLNTEAFF. CDR3 sequence (DNA): TGTGCCAGCAGCCAAGATCAGGGCTTGAACACTGAAGCTTTCTTT.

This chain uses TRBV5-1 with TRBJ2-1, with 8 bases lining up with TRBD1. Germline-derived CDR1 and CDR2 are SGHRS and YFSETQ. This CDR3 is built from 15 residues. The ends lost 0 bases at V and 9 bases at J; junction bases unmatched: 8. CDR3 residues: CASSLGPGQGVEQFF. The DNA for the CDR3 is TGCGCCAGCAGCTTGGGTCCCGGACAGGGAGTTGAGCAGTTCTTC.

The chain is built from TRBV7-9 and TRBJ2-3, with D maybe TRBD2 (6 bases). The V gene lost 8 bases and the J gene lost 3 bases, with 15 bases spanning the gap. The germline CDR1 and CDR2 sequences are SEHNR and FQNEAQ (reference sequence). This CDR3 is built from 14 residues. The CDR3 region has the DNA TGTGCCAGCGTCGACGGGGGTGGGACAGATACGCAGTATTTT. It translates to CASVDGGGTDTQYF.

The chain joins TRBV10-3 to TRBJ1-2; 10 bases align to TRBD1. The CDR3 sequence is 14 residues long. Trimming took 4 bases from V and 7 from J; bases not matched to a gene: 6. Germline values: CDR1 ENHRY, CDR2 SYGVKD. The CDR3 protein is CAISGGQGEGGYTF. CDR3 sequence (DNA): TGTGCCATCAGTGGTGGACAGGGGGAGGGTGGCTACACCTTC.

This chain links TRBV5-4 with TRBJ2-1, with D perhaps TRBD2 (6 bases). Germline V CDR1 and CDR2: SGHNT, YYREEE (reference sequence). This CDR3 contains 16 residues. Trimming stripped 3 bases from V and 4 bases from J, with 17 bases between. The CDR3, as DNA: TGTGCCAGCAGCTCCAACAGGCCCCGGGAGTACAATGAGCAGTTCTTC. Translation: CASSSNRPREYNEQFF.

The chain has TRBV3-1 (or the pseudogene TRBV3-2) and TRBJ1-1; D call uncertain. This CDR3 spans 14 amino acids. The V gene lost 1 base and the J gene lost 2 bases, with 8 bases spanning the gap. The germline CDR1 and CDR2 sequences are LGHDT and YNNKEL (reference sequence). The CDR3 reads CASSQVSRNTEAFF. Written as DNA, the CDR3 is TGTGCCAGCAGCCAAGTTAGCAGAAACACTGAAGCTTTCTTT.

This chain uses TRBV3-1 (or the pseudogene TRBV3-2) with TRBJ1-5; D is possibly TRBD1 (6 bases). With 4 bases removed from V and 3 bases from J, the gap between germline ends came to 10 bases. The CDR3 is made up of 14 amino acids. Looked up from germline, CDR1 is LGHDT and CDR2 is YNNKEL (reference sequence). CDR3: CASSRGQINQPQHF. DNA of the CDR3: TGTGCCAGCAGCCGCGGACAGATCAATCAGCCCCAGCATTTT.

The chain couples TRBV4-2 to TRBJ2-7, with TRBD1 identical over 8 bases. The junction had 1 base not matched to a gene; V was cut back by 0 bases and J by 9 bases. Per germline, CDR1 LGHNA and CDR2 YNFKEQ. This CDR3 is built from 12 residues. This CDR3 is CASSQDRGPQYF. The CDR3, as DNA: TGTGCCAGCAGCCAAGACAGGGGGCCGCAGTACTTC.

This chain connects TRBV10-3 to TRBJ1-3; D gene uncertain. CDR1 and CDR2 (germline): ENHRY, SYGVKD. CDR3 length: 12 residues. V shed 4 bases and J shed 2 bases, with 3 bases lying between them. The CDR3 region is CAISAAGNTIYF. The CDR3 DNA follows: TGTGCCATCAGTGCAGCTGGAAACACCATATATTTT.

The V gene is TRBV6-2 or TRBV6-3, the J gene TRBJ1-1; 7 bases align to TRBD1. V dropped 2 bases and J dropped 12; count of bases not matched to a gene: 18. Germline V CDR1 and CDR2: MNHEY, SVGEGT. The CDR3 spans 16 residues. In DNA, the CDR3 is TGTGCCAGCAGTTACAGGTCGGCGGGGACAGTTGGGAGGTCTTTCTTT. Translation: CASSYRSAGTVGRSFF.

Written as DNA, the CDR3 is TGTGCCAGCAGCACTTTGACAGGAAATTCACCCCTCCACTTT. It encodes CASSTLTGNSPLHF. This chain connects TRBV9 to TRBJ1-6; tentative D call: TRBD1 (6 bases). V was shortened by 4 bases and J by 7 bases, with 12 bases between the two germline ends. The CDR3 contains 14 residues. Germline CDR1 reads SGDLS; CDR2 reads YYNGEE.

This chain uses TRBV12-3 or TRBV12-4 with TRBJ1-2; D call uncertain. Trimming took off 1 base at V and 2 bases at J, with 5 bases between the two ends. This CDR3 region has 13 residues. CDR3 amino acids: CASSLVQNYGYTF. For the CDR3, the DNA is TGTGCCAGCAGTTTAGTTCAGAACTATGGCTACACCTTC.

The V gene is TRBV19, the J gene TRBJ2-7, with 8 nucleotides matching TRBD1. V was pared by 8 bases and J by 3 bases, with 12 bases of the junction left unmatched. Germline values: CDR1 LNHDA, CDR2 SQIVND (reference sequence). The CDR3 is made up of 15 amino acids. CDR3 sequence (DNA): TGTGCCAGTCGTGGGACTGGACAGGGAAGCTACGAGCAGTACTTC. This translates into CASRGTGQGSYEQYF.

The genes are TRBV30 and TRBJ2-5; 7 bases line up with TRBD2. This CDR3 has 13 residues. The J segment lost 3 bases and the V segment lost 0 bases, leaving 1 base of the junction unmatched. Per germline, CDR1 GTSNPN and CDR2 SVGIG (reference sequence). Written as DNA, the CDR3 is TGTGCCTGGAGTGTAGCGGGGAAAGAGACCCAGTACTTC. As protein: CAWSVAGKETQYF.

V is TRBV7-3 and J is TRBJ1-5; D is uncertain. The V end lost 5 bases, the J end lost 5 bases, and 10 bases lay between the germline ends. The germline CDR1 and CDR2 sequences are SGHTA and FQGTGA. The CDR3 has 13 residues. CDR3 protein: CASSRDYDQPQHF. DNA for the CDR3: TGTGCCAGCAGCCGGGATTATGATCAGCCCCAGCATTTT.

About this clone itself: Sequence at one end of the junction differs from germline and may be a read error. The chain is built from TRBV5-8 and TRBJ1-1, with a weak D call TRBD1 (6 bases). The CDR3 consists of 14 residues. CDR1 is SGHTS and CDR2 is YDEGEE in the germline V gene. Here the CDR3 reads CASSLYRALDIRVF. CDR3 sequence (DNA): TGTGCCAGCAGCCTTTACAGGGCCCTGGATATTCGGGTCTTT.

The chain links TRBV11-2 to TRBJ2-5, with 10 bases lining up with TRBD2. CDR3 length: 15 residues. The V gene's germline CDR1 is SGHAT and CDR2 FQNNGV. Unmatched junction bases numbered 2, after V lost 3 bases and J lost 1 base. CDR3 loop: CASSFTSGAQETQYF. For the CDR3, the DNA is TGTGCCAGCAGCTTTACTAGCGGGGCCCAAGAGACCCAGTACTTC.

The V call is TRBV7-9, the J call TRBJ2-2; D might be TRBD1 (6 bases). The CDR3 consists of 16 residues. With 5 bases removed from V and 1 base from J, the gap between germline ends came to 14 bases. Germline V CDR1 and CDR2: SEHNR, FQNEAQ (reference sequence). The CDR3 sequence: CASSRDGGRNTGELFF. In DNA, the CDR3 is TGTGCCAGCAGCCGCGATGGGGGCAGGAACACCGGGGAGCTGTTTTTT.

The rearrangement links TRBV5-1 to TRBJ1-1; D uncertain. Germline values: CDR1 SGHRS, CDR2 YFSETQ. V lost 0 bases and J lost 0, with 6 bases in between. This CDR3 contains 14 residues. The CDR3 sequence is CASSLEHLNTEAFF. Here the CDR3 DNA reads TGCGCCAGCAGCTTGGAACACCTGAACACTGAAGCTTTCTTT.

The chain recombines TRBV10-1 with TRBJ2-3; 13 bases map to TRBD2. The germline CDR1 and CDR2 sequences are WNHNN and SYGVQD (reference sequence). The CDR3 spans 18 residues. With 6 bases clipped from V and 2 bases from J, the junction kept 11 bases outside the gene matches. In DNA, the CDR3 is TGCGCCAGCAGGAGGGATACTAGCGGGGGGGACTACACAGATACGCAGTATTTT. Its translation: CASRRDTSGGDYTDTQYF.

The J gene is TRBJ1-2, the V gene TRBV6-5, with D unclear. The V and J ends lost 0 bases and 8 bases respectively, with 13 bases between them. The V gene's germline CDR1 is MNHEY and CDR2 SVGAGI. CDR3 length: 14 residues. The CDR3 sequence: CASSYSYSRVGYTF. As DNA, the CDR3 is TGTGCCAGCAGTTACTCGTATTCACGGGTCGGCTACACCTTC.

This clone was seen only a few times. The V gene is TRBV6-5, the J gene TRBJ2-7; D call uncertain. The V gene lost 0 bases and the J gene lost 2 bases, with 14 bases spanning the gap. Germline-derived CDR1 and CDR2 are MNHEY and SVGAGI. The CDR3 has 16 amino acids. CDR3 nucleotides: TGTGCCAGCAGTTACTCTGGCGGCTCCGGAGCCTACGAGCAGTACTTC. Amino acids: CASSYSGGSGAYEQYF.

This clone appeared once. For the CDR3, the DNA is TGTGCCAGCAGTTACCCCCGGGACAGGGACTACTACGAGCAGTACTTC. Residues: CASSYPRDRDYYEQYF. The J gene is TRBJ2-7, the V gene TRBV6-6, with 9 bases fitting TRBD1. V shed 2 bases and J 3 bases; nucleotides not matched to a gene: 8. The CDR3 has 16 amino acids. Germline CDR1 and CDR2: MNHNY and SVGAGI (reference sequence).

The chain joins TRBV4-1 to TRBJ1-6; 10 nucleotides agree with TRBD1. The CDR3 extends over 18 amino acids. Germline CDR1 is MGHRA and CDR2 is YSYEKL. The V gene end was trimmed by 1 base and the J gene end by 7 bases; junction bases not matched to a gene: 10. The CDR3 here is CASSQGSIPGQGNSPLHF. The CDR3 DNA sequence: TGCGCCAGCAGCCAAGGTTCTATACCGGGACAGGGGAATTCACCCCTCCACTTT.

The chain employs TRBV27 and TRBJ1-1, with D tentatively TRBD1 (5 bases). Germline-derived CDR1 and CDR2 are MNHEY and SMNVEV (reference sequence). The V end was cut by 5 bases, the J end by 1 base, with 11 bases between. This CDR3 contains 14 residues. The DNA for the CDR3 is TGTGCCAGCAGTCCCCAGGGTGGGAACACTGAAGCTTTCTTT. This encodes CASSPQGGNTEAFF.

The genes are TRBV7-9 and TRBJ1-6, with TRBD1 as a possible D gene (6 bases). V gave up 4 bases and J gave up 13 bases, with 14 bases separating them. The V gene's germline CDR1 is SEHNR and CDR2 FQNEAQ (reference sequence). This CDR3 contains 13 residues. The DNA of the CDR3 is TGTGCCAGCAGCTCACAGGGTCAGGGGCCCCTCCACTTT. It translates to CASSSQGQGPLHF.

This clone was found once. The chain has TRBV11-3 and TRBJ2-2; no clear D. The germline V and J ends were trimmed by 0 bases and 7 bases, with 9 bases remaining between them. Germline lookup yields CDR1 SGHNT and CDR2 YENEEA. The CDR3 extends over 14 amino acids. This CDR3 reads CASSLDHSYGELFF. The DNA of the CDR3 is TGTGCCAGCAGCTTAGACCACAGCTACGGGGAGCTGTTTTTT.

Only a few counts were recorded for this clone. This sequence joins TRBV2 and TRBJ1-6; D possibly corresponds to TRBD1 (5 bases). Germline V gene lookup returns CDR1 SNHLY and CDR2 FYNNEI. V was cut by 7 bases and J by 6 bases, with 10 bases left in between. This CDR3 region has 13 residues. The CDR3 loop is CASTGTPNSPLHF. The CDR3 DNA follows: TGTGCCAGCACCGGGACTCCTAATTCACCCCTCCACTTT. Together with reference TRBV2 and TRBJ1-6, the CDR3 gives the full variable domain: EPEVTQTPSHQVTQMGQEVILRCVPISNHLYFYWYRQILGQKVEFLVSFYNNEISEKSEIFDDQFSVERPDGSNFTLKIRSTKLEDSAMYFCASTGTPNSPLHFGNGTRLTVT.